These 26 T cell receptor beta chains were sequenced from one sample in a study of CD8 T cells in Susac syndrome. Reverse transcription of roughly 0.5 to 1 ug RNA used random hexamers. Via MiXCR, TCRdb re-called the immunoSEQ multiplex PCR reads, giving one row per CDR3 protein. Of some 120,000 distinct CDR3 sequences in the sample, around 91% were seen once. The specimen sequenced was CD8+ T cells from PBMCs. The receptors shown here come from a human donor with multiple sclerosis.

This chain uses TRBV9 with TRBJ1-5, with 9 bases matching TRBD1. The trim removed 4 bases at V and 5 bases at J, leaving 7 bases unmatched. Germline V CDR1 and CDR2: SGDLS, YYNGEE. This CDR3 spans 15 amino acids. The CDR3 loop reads CASSITGGADQPQHF. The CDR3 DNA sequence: TGTGCCAGCAGCATCACAGGGGGCGCGGATCAGCCCCAGCATTTT.

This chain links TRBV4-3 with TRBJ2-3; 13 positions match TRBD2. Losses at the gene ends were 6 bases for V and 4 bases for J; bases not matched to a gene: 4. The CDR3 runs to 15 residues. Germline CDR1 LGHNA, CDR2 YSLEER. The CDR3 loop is CASSRTSGSSDTQYF. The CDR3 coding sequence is TGCGCCAGCAGTCGGACTAGCGGGAGTTCAGATACGCAGTATTTT.

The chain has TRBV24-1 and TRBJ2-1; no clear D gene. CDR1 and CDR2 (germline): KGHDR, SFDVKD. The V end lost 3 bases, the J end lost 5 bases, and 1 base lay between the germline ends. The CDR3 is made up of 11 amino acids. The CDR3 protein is CATSDNNEQFF. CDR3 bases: TGTGCCACCAGTGATAACAATGAGCAGTTCTTC.

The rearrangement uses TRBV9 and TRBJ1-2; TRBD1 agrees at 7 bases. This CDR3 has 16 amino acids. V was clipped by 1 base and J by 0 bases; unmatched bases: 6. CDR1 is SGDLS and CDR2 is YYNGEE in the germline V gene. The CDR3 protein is CASSVTGALANYGYTF. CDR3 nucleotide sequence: TGTGCCAGCAGCGTAACAGGGGCCCTAGCTAACTATGGCTACACCTTC.

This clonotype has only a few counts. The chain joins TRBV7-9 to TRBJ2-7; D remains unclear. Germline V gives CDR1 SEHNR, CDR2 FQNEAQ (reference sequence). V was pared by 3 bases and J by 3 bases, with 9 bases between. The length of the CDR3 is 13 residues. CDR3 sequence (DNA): TGTGCCAGCAGCTTGTGGCAGGACTACGAGCAGTACTTC. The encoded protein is CASSLWQDYEQYF.

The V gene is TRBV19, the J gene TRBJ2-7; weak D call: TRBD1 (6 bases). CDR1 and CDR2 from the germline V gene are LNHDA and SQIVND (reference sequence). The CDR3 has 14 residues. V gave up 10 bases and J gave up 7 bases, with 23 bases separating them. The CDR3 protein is CATQATGGLMEQYF. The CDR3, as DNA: TGTGCCACCCAAGCCACTGGGGGCCTTATGGAGCAGTACTTC.

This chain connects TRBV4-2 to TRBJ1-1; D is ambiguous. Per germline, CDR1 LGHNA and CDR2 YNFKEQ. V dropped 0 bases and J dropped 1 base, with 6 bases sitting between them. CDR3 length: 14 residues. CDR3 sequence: CASSQEISNTEAFF. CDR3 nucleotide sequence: TGTGCCAGCAGCCAAGAGATATCGAACACTGAAGCTTTCTTT.

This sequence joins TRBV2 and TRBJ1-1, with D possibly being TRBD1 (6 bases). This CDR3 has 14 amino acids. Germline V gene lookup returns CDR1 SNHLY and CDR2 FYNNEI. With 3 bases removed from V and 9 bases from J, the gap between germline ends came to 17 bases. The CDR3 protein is CASSDRAGAIQAFF. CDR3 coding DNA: TGTGCCAGCAGTGACAGGGCAGGGGCGATTCAAGCTTTCTTT. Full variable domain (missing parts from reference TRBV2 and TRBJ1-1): EPEVTQTPSHQVTQMGQEVILRCVPISNHLYFYWYRQILGQKVEFLVSFYNNEISEKSEIFDDQFSVERPDGSNFTLKIRSTKLEDSAMYFCASSDRAGAIQAFFGQGTRLTVV.

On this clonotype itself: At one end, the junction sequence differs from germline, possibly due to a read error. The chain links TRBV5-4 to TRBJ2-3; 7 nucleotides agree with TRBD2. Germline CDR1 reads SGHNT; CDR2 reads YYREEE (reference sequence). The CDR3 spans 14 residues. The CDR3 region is CASLQGGSGDTQFF. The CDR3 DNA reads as TGTGCCAGCCTGCAAGGCGGGAGCGGGGATACGCAGTTTTTT.

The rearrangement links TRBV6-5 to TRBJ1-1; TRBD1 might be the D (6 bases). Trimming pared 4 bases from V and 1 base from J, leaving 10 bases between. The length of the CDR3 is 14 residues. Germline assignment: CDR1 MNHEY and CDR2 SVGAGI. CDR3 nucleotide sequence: TGTGCCAGCAGTTTCGGACAGACGAACACTGAAGCTTTCTTT. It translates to CASSFGQTNTEAFF.

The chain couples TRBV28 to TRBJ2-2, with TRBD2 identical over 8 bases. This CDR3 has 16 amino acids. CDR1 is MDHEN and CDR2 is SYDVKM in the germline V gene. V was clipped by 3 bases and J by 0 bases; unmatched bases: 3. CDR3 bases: TGTGCCAGCAGTTTCGTTAGCGGGACGAACACCGGGGAGCTGTTTTTT. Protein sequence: CASSFVSGTNTGELFF.

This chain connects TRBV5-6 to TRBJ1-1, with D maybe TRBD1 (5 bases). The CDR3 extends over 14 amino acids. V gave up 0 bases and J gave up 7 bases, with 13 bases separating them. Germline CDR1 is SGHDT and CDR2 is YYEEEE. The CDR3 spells CASSLAETDGEAFF. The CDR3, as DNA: TGTGCCAGCAGCTTGGCCGAGACAGATGGTGAAGCTTTCTTT.

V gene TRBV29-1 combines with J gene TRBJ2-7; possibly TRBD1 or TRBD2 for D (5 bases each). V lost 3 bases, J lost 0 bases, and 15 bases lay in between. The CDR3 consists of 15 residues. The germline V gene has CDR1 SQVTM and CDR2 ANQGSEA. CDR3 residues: CSVEGDRPSSYEQYF. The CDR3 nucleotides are TGCAGCGTTGAGGGGGACCGACCTTCCTCCTACGAGCAGTACTTC.

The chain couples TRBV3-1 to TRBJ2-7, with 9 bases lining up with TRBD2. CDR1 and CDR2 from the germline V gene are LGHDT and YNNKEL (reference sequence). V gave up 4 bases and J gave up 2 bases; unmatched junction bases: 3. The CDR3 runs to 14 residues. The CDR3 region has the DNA TGTGCCAGCAGCCTATCTAGCGGGGCCTACGAGCAGTACTTC. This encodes CASSLSSGAYEQYF.

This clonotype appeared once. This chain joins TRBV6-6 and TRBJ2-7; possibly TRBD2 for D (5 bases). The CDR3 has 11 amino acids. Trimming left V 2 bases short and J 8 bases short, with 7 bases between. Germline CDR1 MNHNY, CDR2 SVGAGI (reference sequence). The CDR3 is CASSYSGKQYF. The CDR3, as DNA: TGTGCCAGCAGTTACAGCGGTAAGCAGTACTTC.

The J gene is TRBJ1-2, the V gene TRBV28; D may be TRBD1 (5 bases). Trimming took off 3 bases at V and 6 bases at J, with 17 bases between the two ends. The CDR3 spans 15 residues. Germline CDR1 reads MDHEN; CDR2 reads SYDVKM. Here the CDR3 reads CASSFAGNLWDGYTF. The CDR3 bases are TGTGCCAGCAGTTTCGCAGGGAATCTCTGGGATGGCTACACCTTC.

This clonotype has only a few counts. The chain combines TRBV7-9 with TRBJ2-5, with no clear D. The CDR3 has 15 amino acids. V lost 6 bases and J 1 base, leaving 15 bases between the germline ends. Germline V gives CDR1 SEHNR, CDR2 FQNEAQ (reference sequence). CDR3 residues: CASSFMGLPQETQYF. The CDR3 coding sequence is TGTGCCAGCAGTTTTATGGGCCTTCCCCAAGAGACCCAGTACTTC.

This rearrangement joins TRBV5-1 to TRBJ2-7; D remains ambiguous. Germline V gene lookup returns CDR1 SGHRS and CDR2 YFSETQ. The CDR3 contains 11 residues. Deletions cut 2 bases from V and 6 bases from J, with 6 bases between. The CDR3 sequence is CASSFGTEQYF. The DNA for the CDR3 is TGCGCCAGCAGCTTCGGTACCGAGCAGTACTTC.

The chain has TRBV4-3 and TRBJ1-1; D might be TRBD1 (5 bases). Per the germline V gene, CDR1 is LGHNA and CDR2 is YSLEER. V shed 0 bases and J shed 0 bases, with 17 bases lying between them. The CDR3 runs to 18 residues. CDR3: CASSQDKGTATMNTEAFF. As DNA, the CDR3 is TGCGCCAGCAGCCAAGATAAGGGGACGGCTACCATGAACACTGAAGCTTTCTTT.

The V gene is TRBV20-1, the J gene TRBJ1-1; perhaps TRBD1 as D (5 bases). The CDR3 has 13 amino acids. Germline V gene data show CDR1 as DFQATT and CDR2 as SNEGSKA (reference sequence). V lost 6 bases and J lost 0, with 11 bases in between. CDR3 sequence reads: CSASGHLNTEAFF. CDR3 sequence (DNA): TGCAGTGCGTCTGGACACCTGAACACTGAAGCTTTCTTT.

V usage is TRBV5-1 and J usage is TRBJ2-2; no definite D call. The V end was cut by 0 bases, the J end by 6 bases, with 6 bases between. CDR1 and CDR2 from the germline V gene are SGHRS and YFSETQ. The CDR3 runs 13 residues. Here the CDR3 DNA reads TGCGCCAGCAGCTTGGCCTATCCCGGGGAGCTGTTTTTT. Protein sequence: CASSLAYPGELFF.

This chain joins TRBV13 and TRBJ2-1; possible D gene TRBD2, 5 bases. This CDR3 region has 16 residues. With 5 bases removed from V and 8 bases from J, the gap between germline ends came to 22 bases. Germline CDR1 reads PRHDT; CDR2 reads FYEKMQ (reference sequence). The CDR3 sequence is CASSPERAFSFYEQFF. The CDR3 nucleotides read TGTGCCAGCAGCCCCGAGAGGGCCTTTTCATTTTATGAGCAGTTCTTC.

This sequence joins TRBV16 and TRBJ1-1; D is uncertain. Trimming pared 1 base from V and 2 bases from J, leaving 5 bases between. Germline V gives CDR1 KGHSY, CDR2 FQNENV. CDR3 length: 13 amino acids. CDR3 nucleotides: TGTGCCAGCAGCCAATTGGGTAACACTGAAGCTTTCTTT. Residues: CASSQLGNTEAFF. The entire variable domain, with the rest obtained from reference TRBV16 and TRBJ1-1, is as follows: GEEVAQTPKHLVRGEGQKAKLYCAPIKGHSYVFWYQQVLKNEFKFLISFQNENVFDETGMPKERFSAKCLPNSPCSLEIQATKLEDSAVYFCASSQLGNTEAFFGQGTRLTVV.

The CDR3 sequence: CATTFSAYTDTQYF. CDR3 nucleotides: TGTGCCACCACTTTTAGCGCATACACAGATACGCAGTATTTT. The rearrangement links TRBV6-2 or TRBV6-3 to TRBJ2-3; tentative D call: TRBD2 (5 bases). The CDR3 totals 14 residues. V lost 10 bases to trimming and J lost 2 bases, with 16 bases between them. Germline assignment: CDR1 MNHEY and CDR2 SVGEGT.

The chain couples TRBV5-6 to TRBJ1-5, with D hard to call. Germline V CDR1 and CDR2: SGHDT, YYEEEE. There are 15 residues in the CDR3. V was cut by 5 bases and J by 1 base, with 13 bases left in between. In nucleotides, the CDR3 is TGTGCCAGCAGATATGGACCGGGGAGCAATCAGCCCCAGCATTTT. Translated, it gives CASRYGPGSNQPQHF.

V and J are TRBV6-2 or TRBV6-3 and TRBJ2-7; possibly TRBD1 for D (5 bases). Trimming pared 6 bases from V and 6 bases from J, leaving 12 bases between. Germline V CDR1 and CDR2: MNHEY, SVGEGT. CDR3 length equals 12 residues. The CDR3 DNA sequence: TGTGCCAGCAGCCGGACAACCAGCGAGCAGTACTTC. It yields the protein CASSRTTSEQYF.